This TCR beta chain appears in the sequencing data of a study of blood T cell repertoires in COVID-19. Study-wide background: Acute and convalescent COVID-19 specimens originated in the United States, Italy and Spain.

This CDR3 has 16 residues. The ends lost 4 bases at V and 1 base at J; junction bases unmatched: 5. Germline CDR1 LGHDT, CDR2 YNNKEL (reference sequence). Original analysis: The assay estimated nucleated cells by amplifying reference gene primers. Data came from immunoSEQ multiplex PCR; TCRdb stores just in-frame clones and leaves some out. V and J calls and clone size come straight from that table; D and trimming were deduced from the DNA. The sample includes roughly 68,000 clones, around four fifths seen only once; the top ten take approximately 10%. Sequencing was performed on peripheral blood. The V call is TRBV3-1 (or the pseudogene TRBV3-2), the J call TRBJ1-2, with 11 bases that match TRBD1. The TCR comes from a woman aged 45-65 years with acute or convalescent COVID-19. This chain's CDR3 is CASSRDRGEINYGYTF. The CDR3, as DNA: TGTGCCAGCAGCCGGGACAGGGGGGAGATTAACTATGGCTACACCTTC.